Described below is a single T cell receptor (beta chain) sequence and its context. Its target is not known. One end of the junction fails to match germline, which may point to a read error. This entry belongs to a study of T cells in Graves' hyperthyroidism and ophthalmopathy. General study results and limits: Blood samples included most of the expanded thyroid clonotypes exceeding 0.001.

Germline loops: CDR1 LNHDA, CDR2 SQIVND (reference sequence). The CDR3 sequence is 13 residues long. Over 18 months, lack of ophthalmopathy progression marked Graves' hyperthyroidism as stable. Patients between 18 and 65 years old had hyperthyroidism, newly diagnosed and lasting under 2 months. Uncontrolled infection, other autoimmune disease, pregnancy or lactation led to exclusion. Authors of the study amplified TCR beta CDR3 regions from RNA transcripts. TCR CDR3 underwent first-round RT-PCR with the HTBI primer set. TCRdb re-analysed the multiplex PCR reads in MiXCR, keeping a single row per CDR3 protein. The table records about 840,000 distinct CDR3 sequences, about 38% of them present only once.

Specimen: blood. The chain uses TRBV19 and TRBJ2-5; D gene unclear. The sequence derives from a man between 18 and 29 years old with Graves' hyperthyroidism. The CDR3 spells CASSLLPDGTQYF. For the CDR3, the DNA is TGCGCCAGCAGCTTGCTGCCCGACGGGACCCAGTACTTC.